What follows describes a single TCR beta chain. Stated time point: newly diagnosed, previously untreated cHL patient sample. Newly diagnosed classical Hodgkin lymphoma PBMCs, still untreated, provided the comparison samples. The entry originates in a study of PD-1 blockade in classical Hodgkin lymphoma. TCRdb's copy holds only in-frame clones and misses some; the assay was immunoSEQ multiplex PCR. The table has more than 15,000 clones, around 90% seen once. V was pared by 9 bases and J by 6 bases, with 3 bases of the junction left unmatched. The CDR3 length is 11 residues. Germline loops: CDR1 MNHEY, CDR2 SVGAGI.

V usage is TRBV6-5 and J usage is TRBJ1-2; 8 bases are shared with TRBD1. The sequencing input was peripheral blood mononuclear cells (PBMCs). The TCR sequence derives from a human donor with classical Hodgkin lymphoma. The CDR3 is CASGQGHGYTF. CDR3 in DNA: TGTGCCAGTGGACAGGGCCATGGCTACACCTTC.